This T cell receptor (beta chain) derives from a study of brain T cells in children with intractable seizures. Sample time point: blood from clinic visit 5 months post-surgery; TSC patient then seizure free. The assay was immunoSEQ multiplex PCR, and TCRdb's table has in-frame clones only and misses some. The sample holds approximately 330,000 clones, over 90% seen once. V was pared by 1 base and J by 2 bases, with 9 bases of the junction left unmatched. This CDR3 is built from 17 residues. Germline values: CDR1 KGHSH, CDR2 LQKENI. The origin of this receptor is a boy younger than two with tuberous sclerosis and intractable seizures. The chain combines TRBV18 with TRBJ2-5; 8 positions agree with TRBD1. The material sequenced was peripheral blood, taken approximately 5 months after surgery. CDR3 protein: CASSPRAGTGLQETQYF. Written as DNA, the CDR3 is TGTGCCAGCTCACCACGAGCTGGGACAGGACTACAAGAGACCCAGTACTTC. The full variable domain, in which reference TRBV18 and TRBJ2-5 provide the parts outside the CDR3, is NAGVMQNPRHLVRRRGQEARLRCSPMKGHSHVYWYRQLPEEGLKFMVYLQKENIIDESGMPKERFSAEFPKEGPSILRIQQVVRGDSAAYFCASSPRAGTGLQETQYFGPGTRLLVL.